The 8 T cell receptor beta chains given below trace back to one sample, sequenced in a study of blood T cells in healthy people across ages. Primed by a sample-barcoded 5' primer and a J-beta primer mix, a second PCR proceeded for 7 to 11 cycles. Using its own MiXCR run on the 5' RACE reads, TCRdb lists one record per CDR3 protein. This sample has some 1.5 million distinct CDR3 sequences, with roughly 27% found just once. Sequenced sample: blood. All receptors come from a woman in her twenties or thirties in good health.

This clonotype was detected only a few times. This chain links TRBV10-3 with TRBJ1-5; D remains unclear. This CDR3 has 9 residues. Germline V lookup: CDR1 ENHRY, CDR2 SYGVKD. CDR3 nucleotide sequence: TGTGGCCGAAATCAGCCCCAGCATTTT. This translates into CGRNQPQHF.

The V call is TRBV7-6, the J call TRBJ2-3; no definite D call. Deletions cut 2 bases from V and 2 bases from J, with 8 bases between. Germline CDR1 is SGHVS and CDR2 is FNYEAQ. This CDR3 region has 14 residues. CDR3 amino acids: CASSLRIVTDTQYF. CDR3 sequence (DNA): TGTGCCAGCAGCTTAAGAATAGTCACAGATACGCAGTATTTT.

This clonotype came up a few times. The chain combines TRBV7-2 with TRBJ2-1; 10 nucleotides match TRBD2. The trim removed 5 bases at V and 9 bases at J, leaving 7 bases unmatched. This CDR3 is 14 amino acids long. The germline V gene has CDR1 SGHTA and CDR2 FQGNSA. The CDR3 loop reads CASSPRAGGFEQFF. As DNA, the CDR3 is TGTGCCAGCAGCCCCAGAGCGGGAGGGTTTGAGCAGTTCTTC.

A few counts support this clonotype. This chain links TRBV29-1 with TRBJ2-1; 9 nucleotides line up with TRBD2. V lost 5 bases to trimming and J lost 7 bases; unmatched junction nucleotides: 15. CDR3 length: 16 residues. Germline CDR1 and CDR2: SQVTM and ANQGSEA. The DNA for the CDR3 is TGCAGCGTTCGGTCTAGCGGGGCTGCGGAGCGGAATGAGCAGTTCTTC. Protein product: CSVRSSGAAERNEQFF.

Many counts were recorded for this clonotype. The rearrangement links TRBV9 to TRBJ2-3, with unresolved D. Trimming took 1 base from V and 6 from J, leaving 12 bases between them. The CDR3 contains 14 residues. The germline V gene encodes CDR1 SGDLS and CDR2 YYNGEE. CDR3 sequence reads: CASSVRLSWDTQYF. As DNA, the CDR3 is TGTGCCAGCAGCGTAAGGCTTTCGTGGGATACGCAGTATTTT.

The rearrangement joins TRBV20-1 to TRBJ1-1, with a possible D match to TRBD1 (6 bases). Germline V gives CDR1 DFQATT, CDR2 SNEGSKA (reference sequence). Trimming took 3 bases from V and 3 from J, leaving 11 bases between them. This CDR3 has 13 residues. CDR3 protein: CSARRGGYTEAFF. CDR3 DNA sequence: TGCAGTGCTAGGAGGGGGGGATACACTGAAGCTTTCTTT.

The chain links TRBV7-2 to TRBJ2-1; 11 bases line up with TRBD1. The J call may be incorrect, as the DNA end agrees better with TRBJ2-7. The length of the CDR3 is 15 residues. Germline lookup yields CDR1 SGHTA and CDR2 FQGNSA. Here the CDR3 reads CASNHGQGAGNEQYF. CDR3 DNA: TGTGCCAGCAACCACGGACAGGGGGCTGGAAATGAGCAGTACTTC.

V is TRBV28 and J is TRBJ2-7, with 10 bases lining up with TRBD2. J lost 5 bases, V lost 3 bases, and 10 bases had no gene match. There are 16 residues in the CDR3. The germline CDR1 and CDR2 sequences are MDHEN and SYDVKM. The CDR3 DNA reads TGTGCCAGCAGTTTCCCCCGAAGCGGGAGGGCCCACGAGCAGTACTTC. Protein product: CASSFPRSGRAHEQYF.